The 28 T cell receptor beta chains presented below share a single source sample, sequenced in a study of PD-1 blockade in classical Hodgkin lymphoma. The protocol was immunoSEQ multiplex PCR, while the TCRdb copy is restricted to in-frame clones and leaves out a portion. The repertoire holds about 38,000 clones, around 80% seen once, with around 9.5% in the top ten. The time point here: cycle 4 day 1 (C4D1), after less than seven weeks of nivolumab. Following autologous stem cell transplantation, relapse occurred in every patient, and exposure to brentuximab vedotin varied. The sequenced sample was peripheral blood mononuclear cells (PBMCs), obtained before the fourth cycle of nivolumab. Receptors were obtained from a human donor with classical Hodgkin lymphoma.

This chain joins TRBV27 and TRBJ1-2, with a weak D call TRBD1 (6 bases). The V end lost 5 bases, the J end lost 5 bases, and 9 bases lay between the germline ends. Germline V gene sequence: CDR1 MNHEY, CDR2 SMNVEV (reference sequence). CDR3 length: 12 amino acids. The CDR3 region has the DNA TGTGCCAGCAGTCCGGACAGTTATGGCTACACCTTC. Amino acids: CASSPDSYGYTF.

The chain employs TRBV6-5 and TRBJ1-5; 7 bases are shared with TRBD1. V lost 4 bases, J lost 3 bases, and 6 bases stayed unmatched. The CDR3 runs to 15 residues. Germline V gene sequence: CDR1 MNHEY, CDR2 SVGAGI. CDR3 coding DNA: TGTGCCAGCAGTTCGACAGGGCGAACCAATCAGCCCCAGCATTTT. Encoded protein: CASSSTGRTNQPQHF.

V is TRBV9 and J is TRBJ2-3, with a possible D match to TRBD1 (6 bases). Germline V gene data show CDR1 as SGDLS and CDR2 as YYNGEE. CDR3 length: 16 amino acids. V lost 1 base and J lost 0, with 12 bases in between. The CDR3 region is CASSVFPGASTDTQYF. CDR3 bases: TGTGCCAGCAGCGTATTCCCAGGGGCTAGCACAGATACGCAGTATTTT.

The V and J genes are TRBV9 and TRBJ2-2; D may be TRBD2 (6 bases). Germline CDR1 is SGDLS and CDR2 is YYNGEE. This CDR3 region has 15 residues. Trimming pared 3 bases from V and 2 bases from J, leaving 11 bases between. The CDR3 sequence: CASSGRGYNTGELFF. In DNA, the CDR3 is TGTGCCAGCAGCGGTCGGGGGTACAACACCGGGGAGCTGTTTTTT.

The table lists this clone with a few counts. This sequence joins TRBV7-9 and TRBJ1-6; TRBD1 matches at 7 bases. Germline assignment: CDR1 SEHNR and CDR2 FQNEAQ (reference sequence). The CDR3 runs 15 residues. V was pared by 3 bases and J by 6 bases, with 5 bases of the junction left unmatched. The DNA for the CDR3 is TGTGCCAGCAGCTTCGGACAGGCGATTAATTCACCCCTCCACTTT. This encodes CASSFGQAINSPLHF.

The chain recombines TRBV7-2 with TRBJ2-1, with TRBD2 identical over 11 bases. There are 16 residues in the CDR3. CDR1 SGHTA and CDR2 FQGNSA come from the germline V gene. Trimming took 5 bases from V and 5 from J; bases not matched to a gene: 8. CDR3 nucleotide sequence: TGTGCCAGCAGCATAAGACTAGCGGGGACCCACAATGAGCAGTTCTTC. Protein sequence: CASSIRLAGTHNEQFF.

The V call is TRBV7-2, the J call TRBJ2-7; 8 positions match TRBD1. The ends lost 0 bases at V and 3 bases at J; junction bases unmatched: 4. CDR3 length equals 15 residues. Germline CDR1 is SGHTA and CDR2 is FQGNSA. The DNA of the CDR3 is TGTGCCAGCAGCTTAGCAGGGACAGGAGGCTACGAGCAGTACTTC. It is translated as CASSLAGTGGYEQYF.

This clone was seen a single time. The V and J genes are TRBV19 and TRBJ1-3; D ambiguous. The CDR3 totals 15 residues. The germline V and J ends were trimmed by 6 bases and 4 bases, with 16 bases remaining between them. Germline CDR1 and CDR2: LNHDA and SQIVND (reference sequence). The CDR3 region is CASRNRDSSGNTIYF. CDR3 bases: TGTGCCAGTAGGAACCGCGATTCCTCCGGAAACACCATATATTTT.

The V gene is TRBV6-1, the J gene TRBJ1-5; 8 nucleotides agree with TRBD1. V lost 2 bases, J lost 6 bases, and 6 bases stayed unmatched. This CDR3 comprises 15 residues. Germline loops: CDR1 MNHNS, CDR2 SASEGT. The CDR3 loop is CASSEQGASTQPQHF. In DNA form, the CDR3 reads TGTGCCAGCAGTGAACAGGGGGCGTCCACTCAGCCCCAGCATTTT.

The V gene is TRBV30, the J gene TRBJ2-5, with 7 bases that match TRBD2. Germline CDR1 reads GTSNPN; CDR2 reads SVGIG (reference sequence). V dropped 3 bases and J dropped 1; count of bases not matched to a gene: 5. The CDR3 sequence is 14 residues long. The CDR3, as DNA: TGTGCCTGGAGCCTACTAGCGCTCCAAGAGACCCAGTACTTC. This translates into CAWSLLALQETQYF.

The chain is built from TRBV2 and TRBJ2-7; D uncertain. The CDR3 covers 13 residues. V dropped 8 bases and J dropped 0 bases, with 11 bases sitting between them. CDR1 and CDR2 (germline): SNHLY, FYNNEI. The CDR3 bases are TGTGCCAGCTGGGCAGCTAACTCCTACGAGCAGTACTTC. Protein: CASWAANSYEQYF.

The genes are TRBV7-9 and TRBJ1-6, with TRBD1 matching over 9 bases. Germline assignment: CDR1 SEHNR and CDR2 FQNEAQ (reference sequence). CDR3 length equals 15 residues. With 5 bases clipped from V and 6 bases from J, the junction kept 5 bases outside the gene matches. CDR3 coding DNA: TGTGCCAGCAGCGCACAGGGGGCAAGTAATTCACCCCTCCACTTT. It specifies CASSAQGASNSPLHF.

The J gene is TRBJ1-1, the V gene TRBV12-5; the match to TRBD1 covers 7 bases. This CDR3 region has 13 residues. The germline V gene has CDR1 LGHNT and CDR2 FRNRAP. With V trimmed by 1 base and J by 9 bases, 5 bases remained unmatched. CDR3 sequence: CASGLEGAEKAFF. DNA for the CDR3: TGTGCTAGTGGTTTGGAGGGGGCCGAGAAAGCTTTCTTT. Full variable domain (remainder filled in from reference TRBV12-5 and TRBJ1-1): DARVTQTPRHKVTEMGQEVTMRCQPILGHNTVFWYRQTMMQGLELLAYFRNRAPLDDSGMPKDRFSAEMPDATLATLKIQPSEPRDSAVYFCASGLEGAEKAFFGQGTRLTVV.

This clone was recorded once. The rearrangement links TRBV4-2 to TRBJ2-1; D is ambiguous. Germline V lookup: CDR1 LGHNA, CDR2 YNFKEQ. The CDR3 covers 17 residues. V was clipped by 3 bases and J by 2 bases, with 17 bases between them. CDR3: CASSQLDFPPTYNEQFF. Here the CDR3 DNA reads TGTGCCAGCAGCCAGCTAGACTTTCCCCCGACCTACAATGAGCAGTTCTTC.

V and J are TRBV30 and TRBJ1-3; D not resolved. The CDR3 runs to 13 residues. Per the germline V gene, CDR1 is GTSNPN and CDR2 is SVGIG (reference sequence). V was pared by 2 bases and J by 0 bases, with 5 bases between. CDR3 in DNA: TGTGCCTGGAGTATCAACTCTGGAAACACCATATATTTT. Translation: CAWSINSGNTIYF.

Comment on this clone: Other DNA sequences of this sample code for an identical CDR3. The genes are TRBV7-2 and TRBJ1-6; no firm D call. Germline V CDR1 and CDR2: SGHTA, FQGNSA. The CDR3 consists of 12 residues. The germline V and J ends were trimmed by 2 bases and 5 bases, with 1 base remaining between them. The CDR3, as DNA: TGTGCCAGCAGCTTAAATAATTCACCCCTCCACTTT. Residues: CASSLNNSPLHF.

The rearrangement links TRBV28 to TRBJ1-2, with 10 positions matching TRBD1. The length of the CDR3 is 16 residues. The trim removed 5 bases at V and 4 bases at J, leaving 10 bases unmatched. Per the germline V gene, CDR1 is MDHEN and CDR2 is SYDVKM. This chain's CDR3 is CASSHGGTGVLYGYTF. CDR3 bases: TGTGCCAGCAGTCATGGTGGGACAGGGGTACTCTATGGCTACACCTTC.

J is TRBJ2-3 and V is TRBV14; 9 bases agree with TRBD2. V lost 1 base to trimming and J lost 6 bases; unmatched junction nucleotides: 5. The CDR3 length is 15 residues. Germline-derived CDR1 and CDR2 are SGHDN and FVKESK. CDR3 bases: TGTGCCAGCAGCCAAGGGCTAGCGGGGTATGATACGCAGTATTTT. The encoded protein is CASSQGLAGYDTQYF.

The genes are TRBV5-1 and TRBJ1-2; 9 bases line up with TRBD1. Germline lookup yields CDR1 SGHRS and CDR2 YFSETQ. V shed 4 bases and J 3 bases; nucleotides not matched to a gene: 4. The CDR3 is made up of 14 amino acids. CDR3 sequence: CASSATGGDYGYTF. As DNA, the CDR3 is TGCGCCAGCAGCGCGACAGGGGGGGACTATGGCTACACCTTC.

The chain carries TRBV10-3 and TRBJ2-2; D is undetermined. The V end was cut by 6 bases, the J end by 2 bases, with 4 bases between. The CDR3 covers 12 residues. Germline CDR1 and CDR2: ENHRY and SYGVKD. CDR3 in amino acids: CAIRNNTGELFF. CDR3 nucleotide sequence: TGTGCCATCAGGAATAACACCGGGGAGCTGTTTTTT.

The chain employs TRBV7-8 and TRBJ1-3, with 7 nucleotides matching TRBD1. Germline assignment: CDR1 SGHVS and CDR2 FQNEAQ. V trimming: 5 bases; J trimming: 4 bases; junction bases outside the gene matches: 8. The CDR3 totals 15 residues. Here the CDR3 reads CASSENRGSGNTIYF. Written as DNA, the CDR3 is TGTGCCAGCAGCGAAAACAGGGGATCCGGAAACACCATATATTTT.

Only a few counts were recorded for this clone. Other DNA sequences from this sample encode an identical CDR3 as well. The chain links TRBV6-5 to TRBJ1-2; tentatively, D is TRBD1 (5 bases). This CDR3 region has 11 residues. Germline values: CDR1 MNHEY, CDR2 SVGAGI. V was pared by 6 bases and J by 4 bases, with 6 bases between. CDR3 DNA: TGTGCCAGCAGGGGGCTCTATGGCTACACCTTC. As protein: CASRGLYGYTF.

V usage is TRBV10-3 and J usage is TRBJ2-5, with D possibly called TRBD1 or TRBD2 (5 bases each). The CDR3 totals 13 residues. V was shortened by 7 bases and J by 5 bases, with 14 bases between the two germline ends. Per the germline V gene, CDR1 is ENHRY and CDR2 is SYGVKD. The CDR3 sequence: CAITAGREETQYF. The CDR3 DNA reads TGTGCCATCACGGCGGGCAGGGAGGAGACCCAGTACTTC.

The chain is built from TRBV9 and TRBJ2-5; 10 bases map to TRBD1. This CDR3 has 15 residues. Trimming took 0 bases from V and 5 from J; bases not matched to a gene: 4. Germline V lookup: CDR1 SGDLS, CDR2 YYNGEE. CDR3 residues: CASSVGTGGRETQYF. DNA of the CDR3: TGTGCCAGCAGCGTAGGGACAGGGGGTCGGGAGACCCAGTACTTC.

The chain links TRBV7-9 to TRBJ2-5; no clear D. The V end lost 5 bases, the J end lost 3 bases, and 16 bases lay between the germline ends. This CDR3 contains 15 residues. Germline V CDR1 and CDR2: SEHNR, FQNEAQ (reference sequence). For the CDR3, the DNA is TGTGCCAGCAGCCGCTTAGGGATGGGGAAAGAGACCCAGTACTTC. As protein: CASSRLGMGKETQYF. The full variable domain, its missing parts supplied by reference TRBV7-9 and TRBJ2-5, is DTGVSQNPRHKITKRGQNVTFRCDPISEHNRLYWYRQTLGQGPEFLTYFQNEAQLEKSRLLSDRFSAERPKGSFSTLEIQRTEQGDSAMYLCASSRLGMGKETQYFGPGTRLLVL.

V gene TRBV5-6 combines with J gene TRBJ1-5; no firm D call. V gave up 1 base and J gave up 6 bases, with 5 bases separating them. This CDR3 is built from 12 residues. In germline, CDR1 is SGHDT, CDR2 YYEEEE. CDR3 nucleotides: TGTGCCAGCAGCTTGATCGGTCAGCCCCAGCATTTT. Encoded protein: CASSLIGQPQHF.

The CDR3 region has the DNA TGTGCCAGCAGCTTACAGCTGAACACTGAAGCTTTCTTT. As protein: CASSLQLNTEAFF. The chain employs TRBV7-9 and TRBJ1-1; D gene ambiguous. Germline CDR1 is SEHNR and CDR2 is FQNEAQ (reference sequence). Between the trimmed V and J ends, which lost 2 bases and 0 bases, there was a span of 4 bases. This CDR3 region has 13 residues.

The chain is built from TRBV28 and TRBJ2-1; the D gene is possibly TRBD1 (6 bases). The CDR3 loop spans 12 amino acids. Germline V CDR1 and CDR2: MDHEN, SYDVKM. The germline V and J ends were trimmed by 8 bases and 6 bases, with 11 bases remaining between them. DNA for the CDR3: TGTGCCAGCCGGACAGAACCCAATGAGCAGTTCTTC. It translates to CASRTEPNEQFF.